The subject of this entry is one T cell receptor beta chain. The sample is drawn from a study of control samples from healthy donors and cancer patients. The CDR3 is 15 amino acids. Trimming removed 4 bases from V and 6 bases from J; junction bases left unmatched: 10. Germline V gives CDR1 SGDLS, CDR2 YYNGEE. The data were produced by immunoSEQ multiplex PCR, yet TCRdb's version contains in-frame clones alone and is incomplete. The sample carries some 200,000 clones, roughly nine tenths recorded once. Sequencing input: blood. The genes are TRBV9 and TRBJ1-1; TRBD1 agrees at 9 bases. The sequence came from a woman aged 25 to 39 in good health. As DNA, the CDR3 is TGTGCCAGCAGCACTAGTCACAGGGGGCAGGCTGAAGCTTTCTTT. Protein sequence: CASSTSHRGQAEAFF.